This T cell receptor (beta chain) was sequenced in a study of beta chain features in type 1 diabetes. Notes on the study in general: Patients showed naive, central memory and Treg TCRB repertoires that appeared more similar than those of healthy donors. Shorter TCRB CDR3s, moderately but significantly so, marked every one of the four CD4+ subsets in Type 1 diabetes patients.

A heparinised blood draw that averaged about 0.11 L was obtained once from each donor. Isolated RNA was reverse transcribed in full, so expressed TCRB transcripts were sequenced. Data came from immunoSEQ multiplex PCR; TCRdb stores just in-frame clones and leaves some out. The table includes hundreds of thousands of clones, around an eighth detected once. Notes on this clone: Antigen: not known.

V lost 5 bases and J 2 bases, leaving 9 bases between the germline ends. The CDR3 is made up of 13 amino acids. CDR1 is SGHAT, CDR2 FQNNGV, per germline. This chain links TRBV11-2 with TRBJ2-5; D may match TRBD1 or TRBD2 (5 bases each). This clonotype was sampled from a man aged 18 to 29 with type 1 diabetes. The sequencing input was naive CD4+ T cells from blood. The CDR3 DNA follows: TGTGCCAGCAGCGGGGGACGGCAAGAGACCCAGTACTTC. This encodes CASSGGRQETQYF.